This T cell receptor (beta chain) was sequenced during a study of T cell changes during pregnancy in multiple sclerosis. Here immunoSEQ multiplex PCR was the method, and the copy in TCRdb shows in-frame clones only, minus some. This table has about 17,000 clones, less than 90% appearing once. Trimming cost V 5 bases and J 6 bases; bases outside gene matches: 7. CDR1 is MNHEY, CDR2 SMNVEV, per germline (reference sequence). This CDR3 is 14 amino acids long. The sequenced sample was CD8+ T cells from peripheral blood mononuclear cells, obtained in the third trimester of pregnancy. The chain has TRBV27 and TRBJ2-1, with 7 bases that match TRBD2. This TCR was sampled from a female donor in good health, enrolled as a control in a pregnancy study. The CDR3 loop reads CASSTGGGANEQFF. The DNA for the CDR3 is TGTGCCAGCAGTACTGGGGGGGGTGCCAATGAGCAGTTCTTC.